This TCR beta chain was recorded in a study of shared clonotypes between healthy human individuals. Study-wide results and limits: Depth of sequencing was expected to influence donor clonotype sharing.

Per the study methods: Junction-only immunoSEQ sequences carried no quality scores, so filtering differed. TCRdb's table, derived via immunoSEQ multiplex PCR, lists solely in-frame clones and lacks some. The DNA gave D and trimming, while V, J and clone size come from that table. The sample consists of some 1.5 million clones, roughly 95% of them appearing once. Negatively enriched CD4+ T cells were divided by CD45RA into naive and memory. This CDR3 has 16 amino acids. From germline, CDR1 is SGHAT and CDR2 FQNNGV. V was shortened by 0 bases and J by 6 bases, with 15 bases between the two germline ends. Of note for this clone: Its matching antigen is unknown.

The chain combines TRBV11-2 with TRBJ2-1; D uncertain. Sequences were obtained from naive CD4+ T cells sorted from blood. The sample's subset: CD45RA+ positively selected. The TCR originated in a man aged 30 to 39 in good health. The chain's CDR3 is CASSLDRIILGNEQFF. Written as DNA, the CDR3 is TGTGCCAGCAGCTTAGATCGTATAATATTGGGCAATGAGCAGTTCTTC. The full variable domain, rest sourced from reference TRBV11-2 and TRBJ2-1, is EAGVAQSPRYKIIEKRQSVAFWCNPISGHATLYWYQQILGQGPKLLIQFQNNGVVDDSQLPKDRFSAERLKGVDSTLKIQPAKLEDSAVYLCASSLDRIILGNEQFFGPGTRLTVL.